The text below deals with one T cell receptor (beta chain). The antigen remains undetermined. This CDR3 fails to terminate in the conserved phenylalanine or tryptophan, so it likely reflects a read error. This sample was included in a study of breast tumors, draining lymph nodes, adjacent tissues. TCRdb re-derived calls from the multiplex PCR reads in MiXCR, one entry per CDR3 protein. The sample has approximately 200,000 distinct CDR3 sequences, approximately 33% seen once. Findings of the study overall: Tumor TCR diversity was below lymph nodes but above nontumor tissue. The data were judged consistent with most tumor T cells coming from lymph node and expanding in tumor. Luminal-like breast cancer showed significantly higher tumor–nontumor repertoire similarity than basal-like.

Breast cancer patients provided tissue from their axillary draining lymph nodes. Trimming cost V 0 bases and J 3 bases, with 6 bases left between them. Germline assignment: CDR1 KGHSH and CDR2 LQKENI. The length of the CDR3 is 13 residues. Sequencing was performed on axillary lymph node tissue. The gene calls are TRBV18 and TRBJ2-7; D is uncertain. The sequence came from a female donor with breast cancer. Some clones in this sample may be carry-over from other donors' samples. CDR3 sequence (DNA): TGTGCCAGCTCACCACCGAGCCTCTACGAGCAGTACCTC. Protein product: CASSPPSLYEQYL.